The clone carrying this T cell receptor (beta chain) was observed a handful of times. The CDR3 loop spans 13 amino acids. A single record per CDR3 protein comes from TCRdb applying MiXCR to the PCR reads. Among fewer than 9,000 distinct CDR3 sequences, 30% were seen once, and the ten largest hold around an eighth. This sample was included in a study of immune characterization of retroperitoneal liposarcoma. The source is a male donor with retroperitoneal liposarcoma. This rearrangement joins TRBV12-3 or TRBV12-4 to TRBJ2-1, with a tentative D call TRBD2 (5 bases). Near its end, the DNA agrees better with TRBJ2-7, so the J call may be wrong. Sample: blood. The CDR3 bases are TGTGCCAGCAGTTTAGTATACGGGGAGCAGCAGTACTTC. This sequence encodes CASSLVYGEQQYF.